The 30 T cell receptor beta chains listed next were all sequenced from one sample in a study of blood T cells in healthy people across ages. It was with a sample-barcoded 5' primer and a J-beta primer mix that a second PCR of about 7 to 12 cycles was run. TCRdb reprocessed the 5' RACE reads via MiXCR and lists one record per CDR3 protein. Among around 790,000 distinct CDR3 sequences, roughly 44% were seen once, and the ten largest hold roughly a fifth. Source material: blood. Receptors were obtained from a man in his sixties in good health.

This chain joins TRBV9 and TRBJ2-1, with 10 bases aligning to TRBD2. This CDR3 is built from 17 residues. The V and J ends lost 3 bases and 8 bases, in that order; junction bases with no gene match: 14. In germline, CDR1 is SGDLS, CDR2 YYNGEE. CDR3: CASSEAGTSDLYDEQFF. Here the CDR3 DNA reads TGTGCCAGCAGCGAAGCCGGGACTAGCGATTTGTATGATGAGCAGTTCTTC.

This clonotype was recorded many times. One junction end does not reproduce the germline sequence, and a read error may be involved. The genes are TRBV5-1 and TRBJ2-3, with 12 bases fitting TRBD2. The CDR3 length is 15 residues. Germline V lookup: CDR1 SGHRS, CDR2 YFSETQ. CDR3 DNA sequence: TGTGCCAGCAGCCTAGCGGGGGGGCCGCTAGATACGCAGTATTTT. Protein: CASSLAGGPLDTQYF.

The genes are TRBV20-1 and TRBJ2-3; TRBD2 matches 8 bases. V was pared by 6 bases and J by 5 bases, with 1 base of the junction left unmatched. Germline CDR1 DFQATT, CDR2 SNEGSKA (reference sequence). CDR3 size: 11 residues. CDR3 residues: CSAGTRDTQYF. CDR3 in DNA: TGCAGTGCGGGGACTAGAGATACGCAGTATTTT.

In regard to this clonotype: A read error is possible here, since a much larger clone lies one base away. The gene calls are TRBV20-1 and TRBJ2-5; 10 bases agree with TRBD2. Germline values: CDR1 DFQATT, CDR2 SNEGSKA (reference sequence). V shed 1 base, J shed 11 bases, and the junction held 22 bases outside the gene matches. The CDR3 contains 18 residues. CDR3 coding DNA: TGCAGTGCTAGAGGGATAGCGGGGGGCCCACTCCCCCCAAATGAGCAGTACTTC. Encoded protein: CSARGIAGGPLPPNEQYF.

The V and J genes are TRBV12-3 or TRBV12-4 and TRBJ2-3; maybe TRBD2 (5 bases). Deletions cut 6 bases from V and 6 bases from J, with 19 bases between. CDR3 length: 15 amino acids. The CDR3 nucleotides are TGTGCCAGCAGCTCCGTGGAAGCGGCGAGGGATACGCAGTATTTT. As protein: CASSSVEAARDTQYF.

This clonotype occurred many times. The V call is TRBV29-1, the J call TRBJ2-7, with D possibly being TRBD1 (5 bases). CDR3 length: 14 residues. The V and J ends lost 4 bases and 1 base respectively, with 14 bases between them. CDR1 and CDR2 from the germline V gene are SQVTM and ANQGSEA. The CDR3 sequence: CSVGSQGVSYEQYF. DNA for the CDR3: TGCAGCGTTGGAAGCCAAGGGGTTTCCTACGAGCAGTACTTC.

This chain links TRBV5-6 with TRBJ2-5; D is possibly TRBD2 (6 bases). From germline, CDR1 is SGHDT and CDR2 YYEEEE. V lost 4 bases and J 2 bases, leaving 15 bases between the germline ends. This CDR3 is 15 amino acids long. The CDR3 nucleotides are TGTGCCAGCAGCATTTGGGCGGCGGGACAAGAGACCCAGTACTTC. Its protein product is CASSIWAAGQETQYF. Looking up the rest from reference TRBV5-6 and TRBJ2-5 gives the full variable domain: DAGVTQSPTHLIKTRGQQVTLRCSPKSGHDTVSWYQQALGQGPQFIFQYYEEEERQRGNFPDRFSGHQFPNYSSELNVNALLLGDSALYLCASSIWAAGQETQYFGPGTRLLVL.

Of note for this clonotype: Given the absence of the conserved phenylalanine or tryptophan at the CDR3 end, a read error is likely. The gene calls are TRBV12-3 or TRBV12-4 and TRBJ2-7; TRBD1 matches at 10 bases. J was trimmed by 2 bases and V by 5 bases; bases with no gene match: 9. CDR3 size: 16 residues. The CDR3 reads CASSAGGTGATYEQYL. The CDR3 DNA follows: TGTGCCAGCAGTGCAGGGGGGACAGGGGCAACCTACGAGCAGTACTTG.

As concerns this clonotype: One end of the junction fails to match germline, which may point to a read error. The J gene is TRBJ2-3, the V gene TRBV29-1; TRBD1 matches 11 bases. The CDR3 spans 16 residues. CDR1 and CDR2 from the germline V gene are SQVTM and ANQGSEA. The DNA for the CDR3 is TGCAGCGTCCTAGGTGGGGACAGGGGGAGCACAGATACGCGGTATTTT. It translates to CSVLGGDRGSTDTRYF.

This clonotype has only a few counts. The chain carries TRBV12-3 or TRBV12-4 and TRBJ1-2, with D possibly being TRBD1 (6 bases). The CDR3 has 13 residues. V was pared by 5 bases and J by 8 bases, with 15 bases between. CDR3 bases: TGTGCCAGCAGTACGGACAGCCCGCGGGGCTACACCTTC. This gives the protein CASSTDSPRGYTF.

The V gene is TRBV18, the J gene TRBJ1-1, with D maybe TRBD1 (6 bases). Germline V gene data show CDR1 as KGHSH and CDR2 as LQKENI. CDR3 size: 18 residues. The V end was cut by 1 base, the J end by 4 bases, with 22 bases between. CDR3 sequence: CASSPLRSPTGLGTEAFF. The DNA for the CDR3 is TGTGCCAGCTCACCACTGAGGTCTCCAACAGGGCTGGGCACTGAAGCTTTCTTT.

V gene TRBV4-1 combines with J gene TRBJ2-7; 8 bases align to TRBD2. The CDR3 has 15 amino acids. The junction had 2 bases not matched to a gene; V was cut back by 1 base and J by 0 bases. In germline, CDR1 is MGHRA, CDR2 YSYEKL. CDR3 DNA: TGCGCCAGCAGCCAAGGACTAGCGAGCTCCTACGAGCAGTACTTC. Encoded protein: CASSQGLASSYEQYF.

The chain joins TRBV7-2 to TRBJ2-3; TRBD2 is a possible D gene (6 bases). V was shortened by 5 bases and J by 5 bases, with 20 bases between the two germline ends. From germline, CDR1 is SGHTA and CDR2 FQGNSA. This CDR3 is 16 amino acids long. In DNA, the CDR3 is TGTGCCAGCAGCCCTAGCGCAACCCTTCGGGTAGATACGCAGTATTTT. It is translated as CASSPSATLRVDTQYF.

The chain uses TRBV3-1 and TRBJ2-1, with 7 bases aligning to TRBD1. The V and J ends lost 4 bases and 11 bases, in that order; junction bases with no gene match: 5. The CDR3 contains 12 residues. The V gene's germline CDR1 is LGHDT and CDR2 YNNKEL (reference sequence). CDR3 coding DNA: TGTGCCAGCAGCCCCCAGACAGGGCAGCAGTTCTTC. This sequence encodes CASSPQTGQQFF.

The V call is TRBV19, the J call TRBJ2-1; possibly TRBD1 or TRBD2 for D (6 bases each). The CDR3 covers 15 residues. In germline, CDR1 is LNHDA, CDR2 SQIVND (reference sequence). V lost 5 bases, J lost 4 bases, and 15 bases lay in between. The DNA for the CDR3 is TGTGCCAGTAGTCCTCCGGGGGCGCGGTACAATGAGCAGTTCTTC. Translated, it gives CASSPPGARYNEQFF.

The CDR3 protein is CASSKVTSTDTQYF. The CDR3 coding sequence is TGTGCCAGCAGCAAGGTTACTAGCACAGATACGCAGTATTTT. The chain carries TRBV7-9 and TRBJ2-3; D is unclear. This CDR3 contains 14 residues. The germline gives CDR1 SEHNR, CDR2 FQNEAQ (reference sequence). V was pared by 5 bases and J by 0 bases, with 9 bases between.

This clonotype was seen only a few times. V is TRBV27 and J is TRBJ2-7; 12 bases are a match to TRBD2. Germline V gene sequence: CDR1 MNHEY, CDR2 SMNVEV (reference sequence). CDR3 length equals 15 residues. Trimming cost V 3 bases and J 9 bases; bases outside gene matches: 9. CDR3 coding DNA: TGTGCCAGCAGTTTGACTAGCGGGGGTTCTGGGGGGCAGTACTTC. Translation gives CASSLTSGGSGGQYF.

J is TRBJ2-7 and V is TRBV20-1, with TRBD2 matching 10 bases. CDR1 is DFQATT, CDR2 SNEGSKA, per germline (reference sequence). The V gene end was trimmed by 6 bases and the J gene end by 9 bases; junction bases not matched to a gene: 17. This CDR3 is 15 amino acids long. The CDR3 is CSAPPGSSGGMVQYF. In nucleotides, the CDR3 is TGCAGTGCCCCTCCGGGCAGTAGCGGGGGGATGGTGCAGTACTTC.

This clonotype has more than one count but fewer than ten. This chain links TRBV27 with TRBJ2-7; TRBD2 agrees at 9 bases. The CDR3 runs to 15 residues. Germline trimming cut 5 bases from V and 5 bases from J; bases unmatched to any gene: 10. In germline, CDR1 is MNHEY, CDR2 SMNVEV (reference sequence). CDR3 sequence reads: CASSRRGGDRNEQYF. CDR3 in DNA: TGTGCCAGCAGTCGGCGGGGGGGGGATCGGAACGAGCAGTACTTC.

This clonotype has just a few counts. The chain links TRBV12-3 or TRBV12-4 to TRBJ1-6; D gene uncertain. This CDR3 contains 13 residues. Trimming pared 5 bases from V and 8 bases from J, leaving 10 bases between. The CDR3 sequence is CASSDSLDSPLHF. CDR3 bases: TGTGCCAGCAGTGATTCCCTGGATTCACCCCTCCACTTT.

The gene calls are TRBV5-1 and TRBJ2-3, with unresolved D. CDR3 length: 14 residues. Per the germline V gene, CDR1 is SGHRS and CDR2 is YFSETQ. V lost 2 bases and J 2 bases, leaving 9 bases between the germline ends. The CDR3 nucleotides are TGCGCCAGCAGCTTAACCGGAAACACAGATACGCAGTATTTT. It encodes CASSLTGNTDTQYF.

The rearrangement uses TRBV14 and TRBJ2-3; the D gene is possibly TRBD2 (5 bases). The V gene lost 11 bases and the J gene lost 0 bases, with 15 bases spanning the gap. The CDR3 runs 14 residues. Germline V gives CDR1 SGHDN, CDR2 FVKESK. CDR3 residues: CACRRSGSTDTQYF. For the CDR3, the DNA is TGTGCCTGCCGACGGAGCGGAAGCACAGATACGCAGTATTTT.

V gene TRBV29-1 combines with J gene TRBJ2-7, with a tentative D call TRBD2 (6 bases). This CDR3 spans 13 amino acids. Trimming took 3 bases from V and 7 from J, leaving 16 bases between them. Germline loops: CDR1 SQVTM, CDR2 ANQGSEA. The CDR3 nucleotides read TGCAGCGTTGAGAAGGGACTTGACAATGAGCAGTACTTC. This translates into CSVEKGLDNEQYF.

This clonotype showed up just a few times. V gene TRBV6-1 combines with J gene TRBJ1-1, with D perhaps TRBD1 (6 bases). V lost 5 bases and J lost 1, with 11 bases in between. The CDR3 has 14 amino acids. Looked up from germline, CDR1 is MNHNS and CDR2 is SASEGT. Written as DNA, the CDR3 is TGTGCCAGCAGTTCGGGGGCGCGGAACACTGAAGCTTTCTTT. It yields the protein CASSSGARNTEAFF.

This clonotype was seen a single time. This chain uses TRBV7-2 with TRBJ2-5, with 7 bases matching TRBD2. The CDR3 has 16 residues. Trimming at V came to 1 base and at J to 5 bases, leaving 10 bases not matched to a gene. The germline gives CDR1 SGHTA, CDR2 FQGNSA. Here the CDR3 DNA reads TGTGCCAGCAGCTTAGAAGGTGCCGGGGGGTGGGAGACCCAGTACTTC. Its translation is CASSLEGAGGWETQYF.

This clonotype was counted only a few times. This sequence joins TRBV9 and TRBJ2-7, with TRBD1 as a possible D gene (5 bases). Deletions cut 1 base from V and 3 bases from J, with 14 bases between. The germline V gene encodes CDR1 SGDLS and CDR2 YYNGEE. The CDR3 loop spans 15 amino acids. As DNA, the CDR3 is TGTGCCAGCAGCGTATCGCCGACCCAGGGCTACGAGCAGTACTTC. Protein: CASSVSPTQGYEQYF.

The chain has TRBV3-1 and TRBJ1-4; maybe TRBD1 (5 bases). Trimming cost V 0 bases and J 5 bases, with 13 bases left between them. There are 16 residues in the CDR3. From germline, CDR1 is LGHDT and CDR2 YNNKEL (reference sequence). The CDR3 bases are TGTGCCAGCAGCCAAGATCCGCAGGGACTAAATGAAAAACTGTTTTTT. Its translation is CASSQDPQGLNEKLFF. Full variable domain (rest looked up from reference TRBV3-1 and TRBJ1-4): DTAVSQTPKYLVTQMGNDKSIKCEQNLGHDTMYWYKQDSKKFLKIMFSYNNKELIINETVPNRFSPKSPDKAHLNLHINSLELGDSAVYFCASSQDPQGLNEKLFFGSGTQLSVL.

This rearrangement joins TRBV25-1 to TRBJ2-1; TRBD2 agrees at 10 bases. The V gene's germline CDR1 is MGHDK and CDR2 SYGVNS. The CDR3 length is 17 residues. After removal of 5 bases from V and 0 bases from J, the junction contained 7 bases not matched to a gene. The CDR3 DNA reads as TGTGCCAGCAGTACTACTAGCGGGGCAATCTCCTACAATGAGCAGTTCTTC. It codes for CASSTTSGAISYNEQFF.

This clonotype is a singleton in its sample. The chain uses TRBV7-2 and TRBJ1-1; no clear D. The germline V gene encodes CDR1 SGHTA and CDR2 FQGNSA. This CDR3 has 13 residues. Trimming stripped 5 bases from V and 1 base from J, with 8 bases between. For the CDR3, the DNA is TGTGCCAGCAGCGCCAGTTGGAACACTGAAGCTTTCTTT. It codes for CASSASWNTEAFF.

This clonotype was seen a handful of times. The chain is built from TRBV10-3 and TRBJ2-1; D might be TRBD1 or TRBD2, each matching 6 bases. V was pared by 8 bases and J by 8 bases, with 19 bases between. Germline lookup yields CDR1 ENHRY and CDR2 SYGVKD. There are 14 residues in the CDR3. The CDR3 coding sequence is TGTGCCATCCAAGAGGGGGGAATTACGTATGAGCAGTTCTTC. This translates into CAIQEGGITYEQFF.